The clone carrying this T cell receptor (beta chain) showed up many times. Its matching antigen is unknown. Primers used in a second PCR of roughly 7 to 11 cycles were a sample-barcoded 5' primer and a J-beta primer mix. Every cDNA molecule bore a tag from a template-switch adaptor containing 12 random nucleotides. In TCRdb, the 5' RACE reads were re-called with MiXCR into one record per CDR3 protein. The sample consists of about 930,000 distinct CDR3 sequences, just under 30% of them appearing once. The sample belongs to a study of blood T cells in healthy people across ages. Overall study context: About one barcoded beta molecule per two T cells was captured by template switching.

The study, taken as a whole, reports: Age showed a roughly linear inverse relationship with TCR beta diversity per million T cells.

In germline, CDR1 is MGHRA, CDR2 YSYEKL. This CDR3 is 15 amino acids long. With V trimmed by 4 bases and J by 3 bases, 6 bases remained unmatched. The sample was also linked to a second study, of T cells of mothers and their children. That paper adds: Whatever RNA was extracted went entirely into cDNA synthesis, at approximately 1.4 ug per 15 ul.

The receptor's source is a middle-aged woman in good health. The sample comprised blood. The chain couples TRBV4-1 to TRBJ1-2; TRBD1 matches at 9 bases. DNA of the CDR3: TGCGCCAGCAGCCGTACCTGGACAGGGGACTATGGCTACACCTTC. Protein product: CASSRTWTGDYGYTF.